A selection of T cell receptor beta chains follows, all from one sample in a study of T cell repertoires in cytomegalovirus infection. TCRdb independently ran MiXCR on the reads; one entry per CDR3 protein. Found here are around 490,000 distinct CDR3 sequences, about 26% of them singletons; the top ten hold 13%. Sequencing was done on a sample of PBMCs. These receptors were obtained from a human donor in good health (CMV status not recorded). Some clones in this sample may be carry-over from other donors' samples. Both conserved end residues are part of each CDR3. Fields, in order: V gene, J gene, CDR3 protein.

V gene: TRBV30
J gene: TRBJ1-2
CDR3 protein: CAWKRQGAGYGYTF

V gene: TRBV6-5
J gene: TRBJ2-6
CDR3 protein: CASSYSFGGGANVLTF

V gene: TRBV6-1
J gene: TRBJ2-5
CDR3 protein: CASNRLAGGQETQYF

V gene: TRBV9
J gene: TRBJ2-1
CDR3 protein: CASSVVGLARDEQFF

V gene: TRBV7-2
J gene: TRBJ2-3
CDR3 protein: CASSAKLESTDTQYF

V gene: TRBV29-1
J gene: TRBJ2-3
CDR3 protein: CSVEGTGGPDTQYF

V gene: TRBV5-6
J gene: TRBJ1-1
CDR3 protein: CASSEQGRPEAFF

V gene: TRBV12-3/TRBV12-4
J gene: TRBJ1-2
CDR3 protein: CASSSDRRYGYTF

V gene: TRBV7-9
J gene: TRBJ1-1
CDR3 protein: CASSPNRGNTEAFF

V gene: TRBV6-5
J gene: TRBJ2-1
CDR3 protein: CASSYSVGGDEQFF

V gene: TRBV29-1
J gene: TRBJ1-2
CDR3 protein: CSVVIGDYGYTF

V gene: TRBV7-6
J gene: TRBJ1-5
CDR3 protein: CASSLWPPDRVSNQPQHF

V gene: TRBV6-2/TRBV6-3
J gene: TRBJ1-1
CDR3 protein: CASSSTRGWGTEAFF

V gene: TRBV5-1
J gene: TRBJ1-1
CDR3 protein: CASREGQGVSMNTEAFF

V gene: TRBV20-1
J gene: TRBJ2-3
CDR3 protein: CSANTGQDYTDTQYF

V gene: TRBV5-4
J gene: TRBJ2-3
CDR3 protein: CASSLEAGIRTDTQYF

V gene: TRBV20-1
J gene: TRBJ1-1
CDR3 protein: CSARGGGGGGTEAFF

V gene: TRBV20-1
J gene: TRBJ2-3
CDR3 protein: CSARESSGRAWISTDTQYF

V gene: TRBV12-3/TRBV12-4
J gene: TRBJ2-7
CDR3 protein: CASSPWTGYHEQYF

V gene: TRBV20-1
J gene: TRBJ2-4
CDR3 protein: CSARNRGENIQYF